The 23 T cell receptor beta chains below were found in one sample sequenced in a study of T cells in Graves' hyperthyroidism and ophthalmopathy. RNA transcripts yielded amplified TCR beta CDR3 regions. Using the HTBI primer set, a first-round RT-PCR was run on the TCR CDR3. TCRdb called the multiplex PCR reads again in MiXCR, with one record for every CDR3 protein. This sample has 300,000 to 450,000 distinct CDR3 sequences; 15% to 18% occur once, and the top ten carry about 27%. Material: blood. The receptor set was obtained from a woman aged 18-29 years with Graves' hyperthyroidism that later progressed to Graves' ophthalmopathy.

V usage is TRBV10-3 and J usage is TRBJ2-1, with TRBD2 matching 11 bases. The CDR3 consists of 15 residues. V trimming: 2 bases; J trimming: 3 bases; junction bases outside the gene matches: 0. Germline V gene sequence: CDR1 ENHRY, CDR2 SYGVKD. The chain's CDR3 is CAISETSGGYNEQFF. The CDR3, as DNA: TGTGCCATCAGTGAGACTAGCGGGGGCTACAATGAGCAGTTCTTC.

This clonotype was observed many times. This CDR3 reads CASSLYPGVVEQFF. The DNA for the CDR3 is TGTGCCAGCAGCTTATATCCGGGCGTTGTGGAGCAGTTCTTC. The chain couples TRBV7-3 to TRBJ2-1; D gene ambiguous. Trimming stripped 2 bases from V and 10 bases from J, with 15 bases between. The germline V gene has CDR1 SGHTA and CDR2 FQGTGA. The CDR3 extends over 14 amino acids. Combining the CDR3 with reference TRBV7-3 and TRBJ2-1 gives the whole variable domain GAGVSQTPSNKVTEKGKYVELRCDPISGHTALYWYRQSLGQGPEFLIYFQGTGAADDSGLPNDRFFAVRPEGSVSTLKIQRTERGDSAVYLCASSLYPGVVEQFFGPGTRLTVL.

There are a few counts of this clonotype. This chain connects TRBV4-3 to TRBJ1-1; D gene unclear. Germline CDR1 and CDR2: LGHNA and YSLEER. CDR3 length: 18 amino acids. V was cut by 0 bases and J by 1 base, with 18 bases left in between. The CDR3 is CASSQESRIGSTNTEAFF. CDR3 nucleotides: TGCGCCAGCAGCCAAGAAAGTCGGATTGGGTCCACGAACACTGAAGCTTTCTTT.

This clonotype was observed at least ten times. The chain uses TRBV7-2 and TRBJ2-7; 11 bases match TRBD2. This CDR3 is built from 17 residues. The junction had 14 bases not matched to a gene; V was cut back by 5 bases and J by 5 bases. The germline V gene has CDR1 SGHTA and CDR2 FQGNSA. The CDR3 DNA reads TGTGCCAGCAGCCCCCTTTGGCGGACTAGCGGGCTCCACGAGCAGTACTTC. Translated: CASSPLWRTSGLHEQYF.

In the case of this clonotype: One end of the junction fails to match germline, which may point to a read error. The rearrangement uses TRBV20-1 and TRBJ2-1; a possible D gene is TRBD2 (7 bases). This CDR3 has 14 amino acids. Germline CDR1 is DFQATT and CDR2 is SNEGSKA (reference sequence). CDR3 sequence (DNA): TGCAGTGCCAGAGGGGGGGCAGTCTACAATGAGCAGTTCTTC. It specifies CSARGGAVYNEQFF.

As regards this clonotype: One base away lies a much larger clone, so this may be a sequencing read error. The chain employs TRBV3-1 and TRBJ2-1; a possible D gene is TRBD1 (6 bases). The CDR3 spans 16 residues. Germline-derived CDR1 and CDR2 are LGHDT and YNNKEL (reference sequence). V lost 2 bases and J 7 bases, leaving 18 bases between the germline ends. CDR3 nucleotide sequence: TGTGCCAGCAGCCAATATGGGGGCACCCGGGATAATGAGCAGTTCTTC. It yields the protein CASSQYGGTRDNEQFF.

This clonotype was detected many times. The chain recombines TRBV3-1 with TRBJ1-4; TRBD1 matches 7 bases. Per germline, CDR1 LGHDT and CDR2 YNNKEL (reference sequence). The CDR3 covers 16 residues. The trim removed 4 bases at V and 4 bases at J, leaving 9 bases unmatched. DNA of the CDR3: TGTGCCAGCAGCCTGTCTCGGGGGACAGTTAATGAAAAACTGTTTTTT. Protein sequence: CASSLSRGTVNEKLFF. The whole variable domain, remainder taken from reference TRBV3-1 and TRBJ1-4, is DTAVSQTPKYLVTQMGNDKSIKCEQNLGHDTMYWYKQDSKKFLKIMFSYNNKELIINETVPNRFSPKSPDKAHLNLHINSLELGDSAVYFCASSLSRGTVNEKLFFGSGTQLSVL.

A single count supports this clonotype. V and J are TRBV6-5 and TRBJ2-2, with D perhaps TRBD1 (5 bases). CDR3 length: 14 amino acids. The germline gives CDR1 MNHEY, CDR2 SVGAGI. Trimming left V 0 bases short and J 6 bases short, with 8 bases between. Here the CDR3 DNA reads TGTGCCAGCAGTTACTCGACAGTTCCCGGGGAGCTGTTTTTT. Its protein is CASSYSTVPGELFF.

This clonotype was seen ten or more times. The V call is TRBV5-1, the J call TRBJ1-2; 10 bases fit TRBD1. Looked up from germline, CDR1 is SGHRS and CDR2 is YFSETQ. The CDR3 extends over 16 amino acids. The trim removed 4 bases at V and 0 bases at J, leaving 6 bases unmatched. The DNA of the CDR3 is TGCGCCAGCAGCCCGGGACAGGGGAGGCCTAACTATGGCTACACCTTC. Its translation: CASSPGQGRPNYGYTF. The full variable domain, in which reference TRBV5-1 and TRBJ1-2 provide the parts outside the CDR3, is KAGVTQTPRYLIKTRGQQVTLSCSPISGHRSVSWYQQTPGQGLQFLFEYFSETQRNKGNFPGRFSGRQFSNSRSEMNVSTLELGDSALYLCASSPGQGRPNYGYTFGSGTRLTVV.

The CDR3 nucleotides read TGTGCCAGCAGCTTTCCGGGGAATACGCAGTATTTT. Translation gives CASSFPGNTQYF. The V and J genes are TRBV12-3 or TRBV12-4 and TRBJ2-3; possible D gene TRBD2, 5 bases. The CDR3 is 12 amino acids. V gave up 6 bases and J gave up 7 bases, with 11 bases separating them.

This clonotype appeared a single time. This chain links TRBV19 with TRBJ1-3, with D uncertain. The CDR3 contains 15 residues. Germline-derived CDR1 and CDR2 are LNHDA and SQIVND (reference sequence). V lost 0 bases to trimming and J lost 1 base, with 7 bases between them. The chain's CDR3 is CASSIDGASGNTIYF. In DNA form, the CDR3 reads TGTGCCAGTAGTATAGATGGAGCTTCTGGAAACACCATATATTTT.

This clonotype was recorded many times. The chain joins TRBV28 to TRBJ2-1; 10 bases match TRBD2. The CDR3 extends over 17 amino acids. Looked up from germline, CDR1 is MDHEN and CDR2 is SYDVKM. Trimming removed 4 bases from V and 4 bases from J; junction bases left unmatched: 10. CDR3 amino acids: CASSSSFSGRSYNEQFF. CDR3 nucleotide sequence: TGTGCCAGCAGTTCATCCTTTAGCGGGAGGTCTTACAATGAGCAGTTCTTC.

This clonotype was recorded at least ten times. The chain carries TRBV20-1 and TRBJ2-7; 7 nucleotides line up with TRBD1. The CDR3 contains 13 residues. Germline CDR1 is DFQATT and CDR2 is SNEGSKA (reference sequence). Trimming removed 2 bases from V and 4 bases from J; junction bases left unmatched: 5. CDR3 protein: CSARLQGRYEQYF. DNA of the CDR3: TGCAGTGCTAGACTACAGGGGCGGTACGAGCAGTACTTC.

This chain links TRBV20-1 with TRBJ2-1; 12 positions agree with TRBD2. The CDR3 totals 17 residues. Trimming took 0 bases from V and 0 from J; bases not matched to a gene: 3. Per germline, CDR1 DFQATT and CDR2 SNEGSKA (reference sequence). In DNA form, the CDR3 reads TGCAGTGCTAGAGATCCGACTAGCGGGAGCTCCTACAATGAGCAGTTCTTC. This encodes CSARDPTSGSSYNEQFF.

This clonotype was recorded at least ten times. CDR3 in amino acids: CASKPPGGMNEQFF. As DNA, the CDR3 is TGTGCCAGCAAGCCACCTGGGGGGATGAATGAGCAGTTCTTC. The chain recombines TRBV7-2 with TRBJ2-1; D possibly corresponds to TRBD2 (6 bases). The CDR3 sequence is 14 residues long. CDR1 and CDR2 (germline): SGHTA, FQGNSA. V was cut by 7 bases and J by 7 bases, with 17 bases left in between.

Comment on this clonotype: This could be a read error, since a much larger clone is one nucleotide away. This chain links TRBV6-5 with TRBJ2-5; no reliable D call. Between the trimmed V and J ends, which lost 2 bases and 3 bases, there was a span of 7 bases. This CDR3 is 13 amino acids long. Germline CDR1 MNHEY, CDR2 SVGAGI. CDR3 DNA sequence: TGTGCCAGCAGTTACGGCGATGAAGAGACCCAGTACTTC. This encodes CASSYGDEETQYF.

At least ten counts were recorded for this clonotype. V usage is TRBV27 and J usage is TRBJ1-1; D perhaps matches TRBD1 (5 bases). In germline, CDR1 is MNHEY, CDR2 SMNVEV (reference sequence). V lost 0 bases to trimming and J lost 6 bases, with 11 bases between them. The CDR3 consists of 14 residues. CDR3 sequence: CASSLSAGYPEAFF. The DNA for the CDR3 is TGTGCCAGCAGTTTATCGGCAGGGTACCCTGAAGCTTTCTTT.

This clonotype was counted many times. The chain joins TRBV6-1 to TRBJ2-5, with D maybe TRBD2 (7 bases). The germline CDR1 and CDR2 sequences are MNHNS and SASEGT. Trimming cost V 6 bases and J 5 bases, with 22 bases left between them. There are 16 residues in the CDR3. The CDR3 sequence: CASRADLGGGPETQYF. The CDR3 region has the DNA TGTGCCAGCAGGGCCGACCTAGGGGGAGGGCCGGAGACCCAGTACTTC.

This clonotype was detected ten times or more. The rearrangement links TRBV18 to TRBJ2-7; D is possibly TRBD2 (6 bases). Trimming cost V 4 bases and J 2 bases, with 15 bases left between them. The CDR3 contains 15 residues. Germline CDR1 and CDR2: KGHSH and LQKENI. CDR3 sequence reads: CASSLRLAEPYEQYF. CDR3 DNA: TGTGCCAGCTCACTCCGGTTAGCGGAACCCTACGAGCAGTACTTC. The full variable domain, its missing parts supplied by reference TRBV18 and TRBJ2-7, is NAGVMQNPRHLVRRRGQEARLRCSPMKGHSHVYWYRQLPEEGLKFMVYLQKENIIDESGMPKERFSAEFPKEGPSILRIQQVVRGDSAAYFCASSLRLAEPYEQYFGPGTRLTVT.

CDR3 nucleotides: TGTGCCAGCAGCCAGGGGACAGGGGGTAATTCACCCCTCCACTTT. It translates to CASSQGTGGNSPLHF. This chain links TRBV3-1 with TRBJ1-6, with TRBD1 matching over 11 bases. CDR1 is LGHDT and CDR2 is YNNKEL in the germline V gene (reference sequence). There are 15 residues in the CDR3. V was clipped by 3 bases and J by 6 bases; unmatched bases: 1.

The chain employs TRBV6-5 and TRBJ2-5; weak D call: TRBD1 (5 bases). The CDR3 covers 13 residues. Germline V CDR1 and CDR2: MNHEY, SVGAGI. V was clipped by 2 bases and J by 2 bases, with 6 bases between them. The CDR3 nucleotides are TGTGCCAGCAGTTACGGACAACAAGAGACCCAGTACTTC. Its translation: CASSYGQQETQYF.

This clonotype appeared many times. The rearrangement joins TRBV27 to TRBJ1-3, with a possible D match to TRBD1 (5 bases). From germline, CDR1 is MNHEY and CDR2 SMNVEV (reference sequence). Trimming removed 5 bases at V and 0 bases at J, with 14 bases between. The CDR3 spans 16 residues. Written as DNA, the CDR3 is TGTGCCAGCAGTCCAAGGGGACCGAGCTCTGGAAACACCATATATTTT. It codes for CASSPRGPSSGNTIYF.

This clonotype was found many times. The CDR3 nucleotides are TGCAGTGCTAGACGGCAGGCCATCGATGAGCAGTTCTTC. Translating gives CSARRQAIDEQFF. The rearrangement uses TRBV20-1 and TRBJ2-1, with D unresolved. The germline V gene has CDR1 DFQATT and CDR2 SNEGSKA (reference sequence). V dropped 2 bases and J dropped 8 bases, with 13 bases sitting between them. This CDR3 comprises 13 residues.